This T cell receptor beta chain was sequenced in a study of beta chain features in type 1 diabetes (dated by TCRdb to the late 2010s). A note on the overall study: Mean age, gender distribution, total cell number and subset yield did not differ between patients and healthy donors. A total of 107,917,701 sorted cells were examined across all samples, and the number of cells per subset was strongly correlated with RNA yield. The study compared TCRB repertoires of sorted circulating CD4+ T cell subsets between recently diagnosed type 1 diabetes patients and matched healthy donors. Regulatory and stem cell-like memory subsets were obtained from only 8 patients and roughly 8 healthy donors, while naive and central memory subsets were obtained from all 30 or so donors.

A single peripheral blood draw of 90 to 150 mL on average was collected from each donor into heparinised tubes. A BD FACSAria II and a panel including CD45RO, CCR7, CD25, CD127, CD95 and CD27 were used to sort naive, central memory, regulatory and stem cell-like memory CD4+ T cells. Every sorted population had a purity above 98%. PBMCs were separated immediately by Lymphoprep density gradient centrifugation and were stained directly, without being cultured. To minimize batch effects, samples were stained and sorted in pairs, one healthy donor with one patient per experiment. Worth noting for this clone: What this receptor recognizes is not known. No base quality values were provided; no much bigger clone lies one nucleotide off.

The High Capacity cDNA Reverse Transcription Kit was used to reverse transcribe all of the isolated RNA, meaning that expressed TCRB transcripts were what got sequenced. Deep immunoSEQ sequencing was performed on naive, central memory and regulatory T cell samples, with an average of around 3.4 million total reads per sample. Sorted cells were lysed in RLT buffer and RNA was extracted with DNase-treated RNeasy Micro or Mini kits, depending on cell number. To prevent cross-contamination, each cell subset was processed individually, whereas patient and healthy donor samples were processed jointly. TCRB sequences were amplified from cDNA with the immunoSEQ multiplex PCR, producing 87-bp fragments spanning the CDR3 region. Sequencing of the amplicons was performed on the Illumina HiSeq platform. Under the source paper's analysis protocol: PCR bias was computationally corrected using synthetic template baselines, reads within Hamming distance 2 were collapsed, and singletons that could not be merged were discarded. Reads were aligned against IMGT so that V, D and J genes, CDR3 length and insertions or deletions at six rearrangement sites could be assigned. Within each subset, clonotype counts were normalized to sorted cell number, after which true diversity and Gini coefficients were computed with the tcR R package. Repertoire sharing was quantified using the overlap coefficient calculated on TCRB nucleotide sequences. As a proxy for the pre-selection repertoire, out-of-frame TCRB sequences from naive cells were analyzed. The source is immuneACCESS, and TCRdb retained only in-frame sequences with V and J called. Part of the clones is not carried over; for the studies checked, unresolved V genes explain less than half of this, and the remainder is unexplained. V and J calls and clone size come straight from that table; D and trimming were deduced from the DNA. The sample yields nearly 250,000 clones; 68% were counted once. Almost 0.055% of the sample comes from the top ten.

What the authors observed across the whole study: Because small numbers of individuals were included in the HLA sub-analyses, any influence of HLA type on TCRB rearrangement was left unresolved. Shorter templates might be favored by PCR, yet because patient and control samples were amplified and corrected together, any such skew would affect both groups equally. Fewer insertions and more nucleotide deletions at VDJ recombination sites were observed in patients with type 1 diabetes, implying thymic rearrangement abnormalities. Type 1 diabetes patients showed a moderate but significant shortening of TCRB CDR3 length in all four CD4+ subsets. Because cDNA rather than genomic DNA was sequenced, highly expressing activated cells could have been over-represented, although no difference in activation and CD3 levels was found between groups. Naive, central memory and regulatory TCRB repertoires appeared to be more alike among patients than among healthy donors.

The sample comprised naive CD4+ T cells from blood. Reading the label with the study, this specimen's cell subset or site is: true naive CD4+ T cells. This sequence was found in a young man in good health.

CDR3 reads: CASSLAGGRTEAFF. The DNA sequence is given as TGTGCCAGCAGCTTAGCGGGGGGGCGGACTGAAGCTTTCTTT. This receptor chain uses TRBV7-2 and TRBJ1-1; a tentative D match to TRBD1 spans 6 bases. V gives up 0 bases and J gives up 5 bases, and the segment between their germline ends measures 10 bases. Inclusive of the bounding cysteine and phenylalanine, the CDR3 is 14 residues long. Here the CDR3 DNA is all that survives: 42 bases in frame from base 1. CDR1 and CDR2 were assigned from the germline V gene as SGHTA and FQGNSA.